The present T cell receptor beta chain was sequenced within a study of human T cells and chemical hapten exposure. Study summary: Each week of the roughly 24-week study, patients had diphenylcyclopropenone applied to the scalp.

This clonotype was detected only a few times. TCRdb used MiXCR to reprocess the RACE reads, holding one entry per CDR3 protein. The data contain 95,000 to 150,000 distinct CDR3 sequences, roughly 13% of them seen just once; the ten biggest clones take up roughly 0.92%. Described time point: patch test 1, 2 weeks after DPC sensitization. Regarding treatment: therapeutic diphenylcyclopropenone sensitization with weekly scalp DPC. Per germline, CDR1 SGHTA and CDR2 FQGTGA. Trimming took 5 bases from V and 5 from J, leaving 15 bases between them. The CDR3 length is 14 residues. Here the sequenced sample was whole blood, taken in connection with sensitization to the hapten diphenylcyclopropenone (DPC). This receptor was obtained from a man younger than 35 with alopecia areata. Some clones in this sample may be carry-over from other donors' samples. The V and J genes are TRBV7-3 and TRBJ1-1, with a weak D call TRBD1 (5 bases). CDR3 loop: CASSNPGGRTEAFF. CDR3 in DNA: TGTGCCAGCAGCAATCCCGGGGGTCGGACTGAAGCTTTCTTT.